This paragraph reports one T cell receptor (beta chain). Its matching antigen is unknown. This CDR3 contains 11 residues. Deletions cut 2 bases from V and 5 bases from J, with 5 bases between. Germline V gene sequence: CDR1 SGHNT, CDR2 YYREEE (reference sequence). The sample is drawn from a study of OX40 agonist ivuxolimab in advanced cancers. The study, taken as a whole, reports: Within 6 weeks, CD4+ and CD8+ blood T cells expanded clonally at 0.1 to 3.0 mg/kg.

Produced via immunoSEQ multiplex PCR; TCRdb's table is partial and in-frame only. The sample records just over 90,000 clones, roughly 94% being singletons. The sample in question was CD4+ or CD8+ T cells sorted from blood, obtained in a trial of the OX40 agonist ivuxolimab. This receptor was obtained from an adult with an advanced solid tumor such as melanoma, head and neck, liver or kidney cancer. This chain connects TRBV5-4 to TRBJ2-7; D call uncertain. The CDR3 reads CASSLGNEQYF. In DNA, the CDR3 is TGTGCCAGCAGCTTAGGGAACGAGCAGTACTTC.